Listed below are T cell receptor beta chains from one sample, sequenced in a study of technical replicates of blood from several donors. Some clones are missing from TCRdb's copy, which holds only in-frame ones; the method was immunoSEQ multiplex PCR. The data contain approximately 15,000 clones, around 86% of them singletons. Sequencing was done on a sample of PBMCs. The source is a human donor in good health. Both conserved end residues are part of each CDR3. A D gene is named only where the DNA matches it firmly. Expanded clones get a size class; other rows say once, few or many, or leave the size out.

CDR3 protein: CAGTRTGPDEQFF
CDR3 DNA: TGTGCAGGGACAAGGACAGGGCCGGATGAGCAGTTCTTC
V gene: TRBV6-1
J gene: TRBJ2-1
clone size: NA
D gene: TRBD1

CDR3 protein: CASSSRRTGQGEQYF
CDR3 DNA: TGTGCCAGCAGCTCCCGTCGAACAGGGCAGGGCGAGCAGTACTTC
V gene: TRBV7-6
J gene: TRBJ2-7
clone size: NA
D gene: NA

CDR3 protein: CAWEGQGPDGYTF
CDR3 DNA: TGTGCCTGGGAGGGACAGGGGCCAGATGGCTACACCTTC
V gene: TRBV30
J gene: TRBJ1-2
clone size: NA
D gene: TRBD1

CDR3 protein: CASSRKPGTSGREGDEQFF
CDR3 DNA: TGTGCCAGCAGCCGGAAACCCGGGACTAGCGGGAGGGAGGGCGATGAGCAGTTCTTC
V gene: TRBV14
J gene: TRBJ2-1
clone size: NA
D gene: TRBD2

CDR3 protein: CASSLDLFLAGVEQFF
CDR3 DNA: TGTGCCAGCAGCTTAGATCTATTCCTAGCGGGAGTTGAGCAGTTCTTC
V gene: TRBV11-2
J gene: TRBJ2-1
clone size: NA
D gene: TRBD2

CDR3 protein: CASANGLVGGQDTQYF
CDR3 DNA: TGCGCCAGCGCTAACGGACTAGTGGGAGGGCAAGATACGCAGTATTTT
V gene: TRBV5-1
J gene: TRBJ2-3
clone size: NA
D gene: TRBD2

CDR3 protein: CASSLALGDGTQYF
CDR3 DNA: TGTGCCAGCAGCTTGGCGTTAGGGGATGGGACCCAGTACTTC
V gene: TRBV5-4
J gene: TRBJ2-5
clone size: NA
D gene: NA

CDR3 protein: CASSLGQVADNEQFF
CDR3 DNA: TGTGCCAGCAGCTTAGGCCAGGTGGCCGACAATGAGCAGTTCTTC
V gene: TRBV7-3
J gene: TRBJ2-1
clone size: few
D gene: NA

CDR3 protein: CASIGGRGANVLTF
CDR3 DNA: TGCGCCAGCATCGGCGGGAGAGGGGCCAACGTCCTGACTTTC
V gene: TRBV23-1
J gene: TRBJ2-6
clone size: NA
D gene: TRBD2

CDR3 protein: CASSPEPGQGDYGYTF
CDR3 DNA: TGTGCCAGCAGTCCGGAACCGGGACAGGGTGACTATGGCTACACCTTC
V gene: TRBV28
J gene: TRBJ1-2
clone size: NA
D gene: TRBD1

CDR3 protein: CASSPVGTGVTGELFF
CDR3 DNA: TGTGCCAGCTCACCCGTGGGGACAGGGGTAACCGGGGAGCTGTTTTTT
V gene: TRBV25-1
J gene: TRBJ2-2
clone size: NA
D gene: TRBD1

CDR3 protein: CASSMSGESYEQYF
CDR3 DNA: TGTGCCAGTAGTATGTCGGGGGAATCCTACGAGCAGTACTTC
V gene: TRBV19
J gene: TRBJ2-7
clone size: few
D gene: NA

CDR3 protein: CASSELAGSEQYF
CDR3 DNA: TGTGCCAGCAGTGAACTAGCGGGATCCGAGCAGTACTTC
V gene: TRBV6-1
J gene: TRBJ2-7
clone size: NA
D gene: TRBD2

CDR3 protein: CASSPGTPNEKLFF
CDR3 DNA: TGTGCCAGCAGCCCCGGGACACCTAATGAAAAACTGTTTTTT
V gene: TRBV13
J gene: TRBJ1-4
clone size: NA
D gene: NA

CDR3 protein: CASSGTLNNEKLFF
CDR3 DNA: TGTGCCAGCAGTGGGACACTCAATAATGAAAAACTGTTTTTT
V gene: TRBV6-1
J gene: TRBJ1-4
clone size: NA
D gene: NA

CDR3 protein: CASSLDPLTGGATNEKLFF
CDR3 DNA: TGTGCCAGTAGTCTCGACCCTCTGACAGGGGGCGCGACTAATGAAAAACTGTTTTTT
V gene: TRBV19
J gene: TRBJ1-4
clone size: NA
D gene: TRBD1

CDR3 protein: CASSLTSGSFETQYF
CDR3 DNA: TGTGCCAGCAGTCTGACTAGCGGGAGCTTCGAGACCCAGTACTTC
V gene: TRBV7-8
J gene: TRBJ2-5
clone size: NA
D gene: TRBD2

CDR3 protein: CASSFPSEGAFTDTQYF
CDR3 DNA: TGTGCCAGTAGTTTCCCCTCGGAGGGGGCTTTCACAGATACGCAGTATTTT
V gene: TRBV19
J gene: TRBJ2-3
clone size: once
D gene: NA

CDR3 protein: CASSLGRAGELFF
CDR3 DNA: TGTGCCAGCAGTCTGGGTCGGGCCGGGGAGCTGTTTTTT
V gene: TRBV27
J gene: TRBJ2-2
clone size: NA
D gene: NA

CDR3 protein: CASSVRLGGFAGELFF
CDR3 DNA: TGTGCCAGCAGTGTCCGACTAGGTGGTTTCGCCGGGGAGCTGTTTTTT
V gene: TRBV6-1
J gene: TRBJ2-2
clone size: NA
D gene: NA

CDR3 protein: CASSLTPDRGTNEQFF
CDR3 DNA: TGTGCCAGCAGTTTAACCCCGGACAGGGGTACCAATGAGCAGTTCTTC
V gene: TRBV27
J gene: TRBJ2-1
clone size: NA
D gene: TRBD1

CDR3 protein: CASSDSSGRRSDTQYF
CDR3 DNA: TGCGCCAGCAGCGATTCTAGCGGGAGAAGGTCAGATACGCAGTATTTT
V gene: TRBV23-1
J gene: TRBJ2-3
clone size: NA
D gene: TRBD2

CDR3 protein: CASSWTGATEAFF
CDR3 DNA: TGTGCCAGCAGCTGGACAGGGGCCACTGAAGCTTTCTTT
V gene: TRBV14
J gene: TRBJ1-1
clone size: NA
D gene: TRBD1

CDR3 protein: CSVEMQGVLGEQYF
CDR3 DNA: TGCAGCGTTGAGATGCAGGGGGTCTTGGGCGAGCAGTACTTC
V gene: TRBV29-1
J gene: TRBJ2-7
clone size: NA
D gene: TRBD1

CDR3 protein: CASSHGLAGPSYEQYF
CDR3 DNA: TGCGCCAGCAGCCACGGACTAGCGGGACCATCCTACGAGCAGTACTTC
V gene: TRBV4-1
J gene: TRBJ2-7
clone size: NA
D gene: TRBD2

CDR3 protein: CSGQGFPGPTNNNEQFF
CDR3 DNA: TGCAGCGGACAGGGTTTTCCCGGACCAACAAATAACAATGAGCAGTTCTTC
V gene: TRBV29-1
J gene: TRBJ2-1
clone size: NA
D gene: TRBD1

CDR3 protein: CASSQDGGLPGETQYF
CDR3 DNA: TGTGCCAGCAGCCAAGATGGGGGACTACCAGGAGAGACCCAGTACTTC
V gene: TRBV4-2
J gene: TRBJ2-5
clone size: once
D gene: TRBD2

CDR3 protein: CSVEADYYNEQFF
CDR3 DNA: TGCAGCGTTGAGGCGGACTACTACAATGAGCAGTTCTTC
V gene: TRBV29-1
J gene: TRBJ2-1
clone size: NA
D gene: NA

CDR3 protein: CASSSLRQAGNTEAFF
CDR3 DNA: TGTGCCAGCAGTTCCCTTCGACAGGCCGGGAACACTGAAGCTTTCTTT
V gene: TRBV27
J gene: TRBJ1-1
clone size: NA
D gene: NA

CDR3 protein: CAWRGQTLEQYF
CDR3 DNA: TGTGCCTGGAGAGGACAGACACTCGAGCAGTACTTC
V gene: TRBV30
J gene: TRBJ2-7
clone size: NA
D gene: NA

CDR3 protein: CASSSSPTDAHGYTF
CDR3 DNA: TGTGCCAGCAGCTCCTCACCTACCGATGCACATGGCTACACCTTC
V gene: TRBV7-3
J gene: TRBJ1-2
clone size: NA
D gene: NA

CDR3 protein: CASSQDRGWDEQFF
CDR3 DNA: TGCGCCAGCAGCCAAGATAGGGGCTGGGATGAGCAGTTCTTC
V gene: TRBV4-1
J gene: TRBJ2-1
clone size: NA
D gene: NA

CDR3 protein: CASSFNRGLPQETQYF
CDR3 DNA: TGTGCCAGCAGTTTCAACAGGGGGCTTCCCCAAGAGACCCAGTACTTC
V gene: TRBV27
J gene: TRBJ2-5
clone size: NA
D gene: TRBD1

CDR3 protein: CASSEGGGQHTDTQYF
CDR3 DNA: TGTGCCAGCAGTGAAGGGGGAGGGCAGCACACAGATACGCAGTATTTT
V gene: TRBV6-1
J gene: TRBJ2-3
clone size: NA
D gene: TRBD2

CDR3 protein: CASSYLTGTRNEQFF
CDR3 DNA: TGCGCCAGCAGCTATCTAACCGGGACTAGAAATGAGCAGTTCTTC
V gene: TRBV5-1
J gene: TRBJ2-1
clone size: NA
D gene: TRBD2

CDR3 protein: CASSPLPGQENYGYTF
CDR3 DNA: TGTGCCAGCAGCCCTCTTCCGGGACAGGAAAACTATGGCTACACCTTC
V gene: TRBV14
J gene: TRBJ1-2
clone size: once
D gene: TRBD1

CDR3 protein: CASRSGPRNEQFF
CDR3 DNA: TGCGCCAGCAGAAGCGGGCCGCGCAATGAGCAGTTCTTC
V gene: TRBV5-1
J gene: TRBJ2-1
clone size: NA
D gene: NA

CDR3 protein: CASSESSGWSSYEQYF
CDR3 DNA: TGTGCCAGCAGTGAATCTAGCGGGTGGAGCTCCTACGAGCAGTACTTC
V gene: TRBV6-1
J gene: TRBJ2-7
clone size: NA
D gene: TRBD2

CDR3 protein: CAWNRPGTGVTGELFF
CDR3 DNA: TGTGCCTGGAACCGTCCCGGGACAGGAGTAACCGGGGAGCTGTTTTTT
V gene: TRBV30
J gene: TRBJ2-2
clone size: NA
D gene: TRBD1

CDR3 protein: CSGTLDSYEQYF
CDR3 DNA: TGCAGCGGCACGCTAGACTCCTACGAGCAGTACTTC
V gene: TRBV29-1
J gene: TRBJ2-7
clone size: NA
D gene: NA

CDR3 protein: CASSLEPGHEQYF
CDR3 DNA: TGCGCCAGCAGCTTGGAGCCAGGCCACGAGCAGTACTTC
V gene: TRBV5-1
J gene: TRBJ2-7
clone size: NA
D gene: NA

CDR3 protein: CASSILLGGGSNQPQHF
CDR3 DNA: TGTGCCAGTAGTATCCTCCTTGGGGGGGGTTCGAATCAGCCCCAGCATTTT
V gene: TRBV19
J gene: TRBJ1-5
clone size: NA
D gene: NA

CDR3 protein: CASSTRSDTSYNEQFF
CDR3 DNA: TGTGCCAGTAGTACACGTTCAGACACTTCCTACAATGAGCAGTTCTTC
V gene: TRBV19
J gene: TRBJ2-1
clone size: NA
D gene: NA

CDR3 protein: CASSRDTPGDEQYF
CDR3 DNA: TGCGCCAGCAGCCGGGACACCCCCGGGGACGAGCAGTACTTC
V gene: TRBV5-1
J gene: TRBJ2-7
clone size: NA
D gene: NA

CDR3 protein: CASTGTSGNTGELFF
CDR3 DNA: TGTGCCAGCACGGGGACTAGCGGAAACACCGGGGAGCTGTTTTTT
V gene: TRBV2
J gene: TRBJ2-2
clone size: NA
D gene: TRBD2

CDR3 protein: CASGGTGAFTYEQYF
CDR3 DNA: TGTGCCAGCGGGGGGACAGGTGCCTTTACCTACGAGCAGTACTTC
V gene: TRBV27
J gene: TRBJ2-7
clone size: NA
D gene: TRBD1

CDR3 protein: CASMEARGLNEKLFF
CDR3 DNA: TGTGCCAGCATGGAGGCCCGCGGCCTAAATGAAAAACTGTTTTTT
V gene: TRBV6-1
J gene: TRBJ1-4
clone size: NA
D gene: NA

CDR3 protein: CASSSLGQGTPEAFF
CDR3 DNA: TGTGCCAGCAGCTCCCTCGGGCAGGGTACGCCTGAAGCTTTCTTT
V gene: TRBV27
J gene: TRBJ1-1
clone size: NA
D gene: NA

CDR3 protein: CASSSGQGQPQHF
CDR3 DNA: TGTGCCAGTAGTTCGGGACAGGGCCAGCCCCAGCATTTT
V gene: TRBV19
J gene: TRBJ1-5
clone size: NA
D gene: TRBD1

CDR3 protein: CASNARVGADTQYF
CDR3 DNA: TGTGCCAGTAATGCCAGGGTTGGTGCAGATACGCAGTATTTT
V gene: TRBV19
J gene: TRBJ2-3
clone size: NA
D gene: NA

CDR3 protein: CASSSSGTRAGGELFF
CDR3 DNA: TGTGCCAGCTCATCTTCCGGGACAAGGGCTGGTGGGGAGCTGTTTTTT
V gene: TRBV18
J gene: TRBJ2-2
clone size: NA
D gene: NA

CDR3 protein: CASSFRQGRNENLFF
CDR3 DNA: TGTGCCAGCAGTTTCCGACAGGGGAGAAATGAAAACCTGTTTTTT
V gene: TRBV6-6
J gene: TRBJ1-4
clone size: NA
D gene: TRBD1

CDR3 protein: CAWMSARMTTSGRSYEQYF
CDR3 DNA: TGTGCCTGGATGTCAGCGAGGATGACTACTAGCGGGAGGTCCTACGAGCAGTACTTC
V gene: TRBV30
J gene: TRBJ2-7
clone size: NA
D gene: TRBD2

CDR3 protein: CASSVGGAGEQYF
CDR3 DNA: TGTGCCAGCAGCGTAGGTGGGGCGGGGGAGCAGTACTTC
V gene: TRBV9
J gene: TRBJ2-7
clone size: NA
D gene: NA